A single sample is the source of the 6 T cell receptor beta chains below, sequenced in a study of blood T cell repertoires in COVID-19. Sequenced by immunoSEQ multiplex PCR; TCRdb stores in-frame clones only, minus some. This repertoire shows tens of thousands of clones, about 82% found once; its top ten account for 20% to 25%. Sequencing used peripheral blood. These receptors were collected from a woman older than 75 in a cohort sampled during active or convalescent COVID-19.

J is TRBJ2-1 and V is TRBV5-6; tentatively, D is TRBD2 (7 bases). Looked up from germline, CDR1 is SGHDT and CDR2 is YYEEEE. Trimming stripped 4 bases from V and 1 base from J, with 18 bases between. This CDR3 contains 17 residues. DNA for the CDR3: TGTGCCAGCAGCCCCCCGGGGAGGGGGTCTTCCTACAATGAGCAGTTCTTC. It specifies CASSPPGRGSSYNEQFF.

The rearrangement links TRBV6-5 to TRBJ1-2, with D maybe TRBD1 (6 bases). Trimming took off 8 bases at V and 4 bases at J, with 14 bases between the two ends. CDR1 and CDR2 from the germline V gene are MNHEY and SVGAGI. This CDR3 comprises 13 residues. The CDR3 DNA reads TGTGCCAGCGAGCTACAGGGCTCCTATGGCTACACCTTC. It encodes CASELQGSYGYTF.

The sample holds one count of this clone. J is TRBJ2-5 and V is TRBV9, with D perhaps TRBD2 (6 bases). This CDR3 has 14 amino acids. With 4 bases removed from V and 5 bases from J, the gap between germline ends came to 15 bases. Germline CDR1 reads SGDLS; CDR2 reads YYNGEE. The CDR3 region is CASSQTPGVETQYF. The CDR3 DNA is TGTGCCAGCAGCCAAACCCCGGGGGTTGAGACCCAGTACTTC.

This rearrangement joins TRBV5-1 to TRBJ2-7; D remains unclear. In germline, CDR1 is SGHRS, CDR2 YFSETQ. The CDR3 spans 13 residues. V shed 3 bases and J shed 7 bases, with 14 bases lying between them. The CDR3 spells CASSSILSLEQYF. CDR3 coding DNA: TGCGCCAGCAGCTCTATACTCTCGTTAGAGCAGTACTTC.

The CDR3 spells CASSPTTGSGELFF. The CDR3, as DNA: TGTGCCAGCAGCCCAACGACAGGATCCGGGGAGCTGTTTTTT. The V call is TRBV3-1 (or the pseudogene TRBV3-2), the J call TRBJ2-2; tentatively, D is TRBD1 (6 bases). The germline V gene encodes CDR1 LGHDT and CDR2 YNNKEL (reference sequence). Between the trimmed V and J ends, which lost 4 bases and 6 bases, there was a span of 12 bases. This CDR3 has 14 residues.

This clone was recorded once. In DNA, the CDR3 is TGTGCCAGCAGTACGCGGGAGAAAATCAATGAGCAGTTCTTC. Translation: CASSTREKINEQFF. The rearrangement joins TRBV6-6 to TRBJ2-1; TRBD2 aligns across 7 bases. V trimming: 5 bases; J trimming: 6 bases; junction bases outside the gene matches: 7. This CDR3 has 14 residues. Germline CDR1 reads MNHNY; CDR2 reads SVGAGI (reference sequence).